Sequencing of this TCR beta chain was carried out in a study of cytomegalovirus exposure and HLA in healthy donors. This clone was recorded a few times. As yet, its antigen is unknown. Study-level findings and limits: Previous analysis showed most TCR beta V segments were productive about 90% or about 30% of the time. The authors considered a cluster of highly shared sequence variants likely to be a sequencing artifact.

Both 60 Vbeta primers and 13 Jbeta primers went into the PCR. The repertoire was sequenced with immunoSEQ multiplex PCR; TCRdb's copy has only in-frame clones and lacks some. Among 150,000 to 200,000 clones listed, about 90% were seen once. The receptor comes from a boy younger than 10 in good health and CMV-seronegative. Sequenced input: PBMCs.

The CDR3 DNA sequence: TGTGCCTGGACGGGTATCTCTGGAAACACCATATATTTT. Translation: CAWTGISGNTIYF. The chain links TRBV30 to TRBJ1-3; D not certain. V lost 4 bases to trimming and J lost 0 bases, with 7 bases between them. This CDR3 spans 13 amino acids. CDR1 GTSNPN and CDR2 SVGIG come from the germline V gene (reference sequence). Full variable domain (remainder filled in from reference TRBV30 and TRBJ1-3): SQTIHQWPATLVQPVGSPLSLECTVEGTSNPNLYWYRQAAGRGLQLLFYSVGIGQISSEVPQNLSASRPQDRQFILSSKKLLLSDSGFYLCAWTGISGNTIYFGEGSWLTVV.